This passage covers 3 T cell receptor beta chains from one sample sequenced in a study of T cell clonotyping in hematopoietic cell transplantation. TCRdb's table, derived via immunoSEQ multiplex PCR, lists solely in-frame clones and lacks some. This sample yields several thousand clones, of which over 60% are seen a single time; about 49% belongs to the top ten. The material was peripheral blood mononuclear cells, obtained 180 days after allogeneic stem cell transplant. These TCRs come from a female patient aged 50-59 years who had an allogeneic stem cell transplant from a related donor, so the T cells may come from the graft donor. Some clones in this sample may be carry-over from other donors' samples.

CDR3: CASSLGPVGYTEAFF. CDR3 sequence (DNA): TGTGCCAGCAGCTTAGGACCGGTTGGATACACTGAAGCTTTCTTT. The chain uses TRBV27 and TRBJ1-1; D gene uncertain. The V gene lost 6 bases and the J gene lost 3 bases, with 17 bases spanning the gap. This CDR3 spans 15 amino acids. The V gene's germline CDR1 is MNHEY and CDR2 SMNVEV (reference sequence).

This clone rates as medium-sized. The chain has TRBV7-9 and TRBJ1-6; D gene uncertain. The CDR3 loop spans 14 amino acids. Trimming removed 4 bases from V and 10 bases from J, with 14 bases in between. From germline, CDR1 is SEHNR and CDR2 FQNEAQ (reference sequence). DNA for the CDR3: TGTGCCAGCAGCTGGGCCCCCTTGAAGTCACCCCTCCACTTT. Its protein product is CASSWAPLKSPLHF. Using reference TRBV7-9 and TRBJ1-6 for the parts outside the CDR3, the full variable domain is DTGVSQNPRHKITKRGQNVTFRCDPISEHNRLYWYRQTLGQGPEFLTYFQNEAQLEKSRLLSDRFSAERPKGSFSTLEIQRTEQGDSAMYLCASSWAPLKSPLHFGNGTRLTVT.

V and J are TRBV6-6 and TRBJ1-2; tentative D call: TRBD1 (6 bases). Germline V gene lookup returns CDR1 MNHNY and CDR2 SVGAGI (reference sequence). Trimming took off 5 bases at V and 5 bases at J, with 15 bases between the two ends. The CDR3 length is 14 residues. The CDR3 region is CASSRSSGAYGYTF. The CDR3 bases are TGTGCCAGCAGTCGAAGCTCAGGGGCTTATGGCTACACCTTC.